The 7 T cell receptor beta chains below come from one sample, sequenced in a study of T cells in localized non-small cell lung cancer. The method was immunoSEQ multiplex PCR; TCRdb's version includes in-frame clones alone and lacks a portion of them. Here the sample spans tens of thousands of clones, around 84% being singletons. Sequenced here: peripheral blood, sampled before any cancer treatment. The receptors stem from a man aged 18 to 49 with stage I lung adenocarcinoma.

V gene TRBV5-6 combines with J gene TRBJ1-2, with D perhaps matching TRBD1 (6 bases). The CDR3 is 13 residues long. Germline CDR1 reads SGHDT; CDR2 reads YYEEEE. Trimming shortened V by 3 bases and J by 4 bases, and 10 bases separated the two germline ends. In DNA, the CDR3 is TGTGCCAGCAGCTCCGGACAGCTCTATGGCTACACCTTC. Translating gives CASSSGQLYGYTF.

The gene calls are TRBV19 and TRBJ2-7; possibly TRBD2 for D (6 bases). Germline V gene lookup returns CDR1 LNHDA and CDR2 SQIVND (reference sequence). The CDR3 totals 15 residues. V shed 5 bases and J shed 3 bases, with 17 bases lying between them. The CDR3 sequence is CASSVLGRPDYEQYF. The CDR3 DNA is TGTGCCAGTAGTGTTTTAGGGAGGCCGGACTACGAGCAGTACTTC. Using reference TRBV19 and TRBJ2-7 for the parts outside the CDR3, the full variable domain is DGGITQSPKYLFRKEGQNVTLSCEQNLNHDAMYWYRQDPGQGLRLIYYSQIVNDFQKGDIAEGYSVSREKKESFPLTVTSAQKNPTAFYLCASSVLGRPDYEQYFGPGTRLTVT.

This clone was recorded once. This CDR3 reads CASSSSGTSGGMAKNIQYF. The DNA for the CDR3 is TGTGCCAGCAGCTCCTCCGGGACTAGCGGGGGGATGGCCAAAAACATTCAGTACTTC. The V and J genes are TRBV7-3 and TRBJ2-4; 15 bases agree with TRBD2. Germline values: CDR1 SGHTA, CDR2 FQGTGA. This CDR3 is built from 19 residues. With 4 bases clipped from V and 1 base from J, the junction kept 8 bases outside the gene matches.

The chain joins TRBV27 to TRBJ1-1, with D perhaps matching TRBD1 (6 bases). CDR1 is MNHEY and CDR2 is SMNVEV in the germline V gene (reference sequence). This CDR3 contains 15 residues. Trimming removed 5 bases at V and 1 base at J, with 14 bases between. This chain's CDR3 is CASSPMDRRNTEAFF. DNA of the CDR3: TGTGCCAGCAGTCCCATGGACAGACGGAACACTGAAGCTTTCTTT.

The genes are TRBV5-6 and TRBJ2-7; D is unclear. The CDR3 has 12 residues. Germline assignment: CDR1 SGHDT and CDR2 YYEEEE. The V end was cut by 2 bases, the J end by 0 bases, with 3 bases between. The CDR3 sequence is CASSFYSYEQYF. CDR3 in DNA: TGTGCCAGCAGCTTCTACTCCTACGAGCAGTACTTC.

The chain carries TRBV7-2 and TRBJ1-6; weak D call: TRBD1 (5 bases). This CDR3 spans 15 amino acids. Deletions cut 5 bases from V and 6 bases from J, with 14 bases between. Per the germline V gene, CDR1 is SGHTA and CDR2 is FQGNSA. DNA of the CDR3: TGTGCCAGCAGCACACGGGGGAGTCTTAATTCACCCCTCCACTTT. Amino acid sequence: CASSTRGSLNSPLHF.

Here the CDR3 reads CASRGQAPGANVLTF. The DNA for the CDR3 is TGTGCCAGCAGGGGACAGGCTCCCGGGGCCAACGTCCTGACTTTC. This chain joins TRBV28 and TRBJ2-6; TRBD1 matches at 8 bases. Germline V gene sequence: CDR1 MDHEN, CDR2 SYDVKM. This CDR3 has 15 residues. J lost 4 bases, V lost 6 bases, and 5 bases had no gene match. Complete variable domain (other parts from reference TRBV28 and TRBJ2-6): DVKVTQSSRYLVKRTGEKVFLECVQDMDHENMFWYRQDPGLGLRLIYFSYDVKMKEKGDIPEGYSVSREKKERFSLILESASTNQTSMYLCASRGQAPGANVLTFGAGSRLTVL.